Sequencing of this TCR beta chain was carried out in a study of blood T cell repertoires in COVID-19. CDR1 and CDR2 (germline): GTSNPN, SVGIG (reference sequence). Deletions cut 0 bases from V and 5 bases from J, with 5 bases between. This CDR3 has 12 amino acids. Some clones are missing from TCRdb's copy, which holds only in-frame ones; the method was immunoSEQ multiplex PCR. The sample has over 250,000 clones, approximately 84% seen once; the top ten hold over 1.3%. The specimen was peripheral blood. This sequence originates from a human donor with COVID-19, enrolled during active disease. The donor label of this sample is uncertain. V and J are TRBV30 and TRBJ2-1; D unresolved. Written as DNA, the CDR3 is TGTGCCTGGAGTGTGAGAGACAATGAGCAGTTCTTC. The encoded protein is CAWSVRDNEQFF.